Following are 5 T cell receptor beta chains from one sample sequenced in a study of immune evolution from preneoplasia to lung adenocarcinoma. Some clones are missing from TCRdb's copy, which holds only in-frame ones; the method was immunoSEQ multiplex PCR. Altogether some 37,000 clones are present, roughly 74% being singletons, with the ten largest covering around 6.3%. Sequenced material: FFPE invasive lung adenocarcinoma tissue. The origin of the receptors is a person aged 55 to 70 with lung adenocarcinoma.

A few counts support this clone. The CDR3 loop is CASSLVPAYEQYF. The CDR3, as DNA: TGTGCCAGCAGCTTAGTCCCCGCCTACGAGCAGTACTTC. This rearrangement joins TRBV7-2 to TRBJ2-7; D gene unclear. Germline V lookup: CDR1 SGHTA, CDR2 FQGNSA. The CDR3 is 13 residues long. Trimming took off 1 base at V and 2 bases at J, with 6 bases between the two ends.

The chain links TRBV7-2 to TRBJ1-3; possibly TRBD1 for D (6 bases). Trimming took 4 bases from V and 6 from J, leaving 16 bases between them. This CDR3 is 15 amino acids long. Germline-derived CDR1 and CDR2 are SGHTA and FQGNSA. The CDR3 here is CASSSRRGGKNTIYF. DNA of the CDR3: TGTGCCAGCAGCTCCCGGAGAGGGGGGAAAAACACCATATATTTT. The full variable domain, in which reference TRBV7-2 and TRBJ1-3 provide the parts outside the CDR3, is GAGVSQSPSNKVTEKGKDVELRCDPISGHTALYWYRQSLGQGLEFLIYFQGNSAPDKSGLPSDRFSAERTGGSVSTLTIQRTQQEDSAVYLCASSSRRGGKNTIYFGEGSWLTVV.

This clone qualifies as medium-sized. The gene calls are TRBV7-2 and TRBJ1-1; D not certain. V gave up 3 bases and J gave up 4 bases, with 12 bases separating them. Germline lookup yields CDR1 SGHTA and CDR2 FQGNSA. This CDR3 contains 14 residues. Here the CDR3 reads CASSFGRLGTEAFF. For the CDR3, the DNA is TGTGCCAGCAGCTTCGGACGGTTGGGCACTGAAGCTTTCTTT. Combining the CDR3 with reference TRBV7-2 and TRBJ1-1 gives the whole variable domain GAGVSQSPSNKVTEKGKDVELRCDPISGHTALYWYRQSLGQGLEFLIYFQGNSAPDKSGLPSDRFSAERTGGSVSTLTIQRTQQEDSAVYLCASSFGRLGTEAFFGQGTRLTVV.

The chain couples TRBV18 to TRBJ1-5, with D hard to call. The CDR3 runs to 16 residues. Germline V gives CDR1 KGHSH, CDR2 LQKENI. V was trimmed by 2 bases and J by 6 bases, leaving 17 bases between them. The DNA for the CDR3 is TGTGCCAGCTCACCAGAGGCGTACCGGGAGAGTCAGCCCCAGCATTTT. Protein sequence: CASSPEAYRESQPQHF.

This chain connects TRBV30 to TRBJ2-1, with D perhaps matching TRBD2 (5 bases). The CDR3 length is 13 residues. V was trimmed by 1 base and J by 4 bases, leaving 8 bases between them. Per germline, CDR1 GTSNPN and CDR2 SVGIG (reference sequence). CDR3 DNA sequence: TGTGCCTGGAGTGCCACTAGATACAATGAGCAGTTCTTC. Its translation is CAWSATRYNEQFF.